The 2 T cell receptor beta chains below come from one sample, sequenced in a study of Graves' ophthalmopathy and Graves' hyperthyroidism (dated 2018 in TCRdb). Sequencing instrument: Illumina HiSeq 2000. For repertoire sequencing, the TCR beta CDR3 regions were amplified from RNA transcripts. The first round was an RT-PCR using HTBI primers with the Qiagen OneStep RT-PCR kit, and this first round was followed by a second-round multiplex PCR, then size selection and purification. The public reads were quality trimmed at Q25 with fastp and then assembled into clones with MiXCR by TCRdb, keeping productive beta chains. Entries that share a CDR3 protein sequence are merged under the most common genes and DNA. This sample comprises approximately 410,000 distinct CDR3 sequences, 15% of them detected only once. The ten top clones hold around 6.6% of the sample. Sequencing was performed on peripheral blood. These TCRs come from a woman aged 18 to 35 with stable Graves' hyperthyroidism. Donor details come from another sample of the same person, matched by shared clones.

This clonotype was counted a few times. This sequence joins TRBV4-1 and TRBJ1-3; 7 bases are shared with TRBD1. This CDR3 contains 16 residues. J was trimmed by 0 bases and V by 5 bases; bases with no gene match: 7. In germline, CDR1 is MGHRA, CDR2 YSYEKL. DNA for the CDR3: TGCGCCAGCAGCGACACAGGGGAATCCTCTGGAAACACCATATATTTT. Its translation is CASSDTGESSGNTIYF.

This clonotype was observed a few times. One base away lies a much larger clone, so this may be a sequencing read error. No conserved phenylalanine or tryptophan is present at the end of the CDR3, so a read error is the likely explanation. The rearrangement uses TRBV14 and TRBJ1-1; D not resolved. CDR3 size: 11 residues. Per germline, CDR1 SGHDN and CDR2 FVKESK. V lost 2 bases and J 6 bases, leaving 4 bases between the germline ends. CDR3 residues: CASSQLSEAFL. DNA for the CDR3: TGTGCCAGCAGCCAACTGTCTGAAGCTTTCCTT.